The source of this T cell receptor beta chain is a study of CD8 T cells in Susac syndrome. Whole-study results and caveats: Individuals included in the TCR sequencing and HLA analysis were acknowledged by the study to be relatively few in number.

Of note for this clonotype: Its antigen is unidentified.

The CDR3 totals 13 residues. J lost 4 bases, V lost 0 bases, and 2 bases had no gene match. Germline assignment: CDR1 DFQATT and CDR2 SNEGSKA (reference sequence). Negative isolation yielded CD4+ and CD8+ T cells, and FACS enriched TEMRA cells. When the RNA was reverse transcribed, random hexamers were used with an input of roughly 0.45 to 1 ug. Amplification of TCR beta CDR3 used immunoSEQ multiplex PCR across 54 Vbeta and 13 Jbeta. One entry per CDR3 protein results from TCRdb running MiXCR on the immunoSEQ multiplex PCR reads. The sample lists hundreds of thousands of distinct CDR3 sequences, more than 80% occurring once.

The specimen was CD8+ T cells from PBMCs. The clonotype originates from a human donor with multiple sclerosis. The chain carries TRBV20-1 and TRBJ1-2; 7 positions agree with TRBD1. The CDR3 region is CSARDQGVYGYTF. The CDR3 DNA reads as TGCAGTGCTAGAGACCAGGGGGTCTATGGCTACACCTTC.